What follows are 8 T cell receptor beta chains derived from one specimen sequenced in a study of shared clonotypes between healthy human individuals. The assay was immunoSEQ multiplex PCR, and TCRdb's table has in-frame clones only and misses some. The data show roughly 380,000 clones, with roughly 96% seen just once and approximately 0.32% held by the top ten. Sequenced sample: memory CD8+ T cells sorted from blood. Sample subset: CD45RO+ cells pooled with CCR7-negative TemRA cells. The receptors originated from a man under 40 in good health.

The chain combines TRBV25-1 with TRBJ2-1; the match to TRBD2 covers 9 bases. The J segment lost 6 bases and the V segment lost 4 bases, leaving 10 bases of the junction unmatched. CDR1 and CDR2 (germline): MGHDK, SYGVNS. The CDR3 is 16 amino acids. As DNA, the CDR3 is TGTGCCAGCAGTGCCCGGGTAGCGGGAGAGAGCAATGAGCAGTTCTTC. Translating it yields CASSARVAGESNEQFF.

The chain uses TRBV7-9 and TRBJ1-2; D gene uncertain. From germline, CDR1 is SEHNR and CDR2 FQNEAQ (reference sequence). Trimming took off 1 base at V and 2 bases at J, with 5 bases between the two ends. CDR3 length: 13 residues. The CDR3 coding sequence is TGTGCCAGCAGCTTAGACAAAAACTATGGCTACACCTTC. Protein product: CASSLDKNYGYTF.

Notes on this clone: Other DNA sequences in the same sample also yield this CDR3. The J gene is TRBJ2-7, the V gene TRBV28; TRBD2 is a possible D gene (5 bases). This CDR3 region has 12 residues. Between the trimmed V and J ends, which lost 3 bases and 3 bases, there was a span of 6 bases. Germline V lookup: CDR1 MDHEN, CDR2 SYDVKM. The CDR3 sequence is CASSFRGYEQYF. Written as DNA, the CDR3 is TGTGCCAGCAGTTTCCGGGGCTACGAGCAGTACTTC.

The chain joins TRBV5-4 to TRBJ2-3; the D is unclear. CDR1 is SGHNT and CDR2 is YYREEE in the germline V gene (reference sequence). Trimming removed 2 bases from V and 0 bases from J, with 7 bases in between. This CDR3 comprises 14 residues. DNA of the CDR3: TGTGCCAGCAGCTTTTCCCTTAGCACAGATACGCAGTATTTT. Amino acids: CASSFSLSTDTQYF. Full variable domain (rest looked up from reference TRBV5-4 and TRBJ2-3): ETGVTQSPTHLIKTRGQQVTLRCSSQSGHNTVSWYQQALGQGPQFIFQYYREEENGRGNFPPRFSGLQFPNYSSELNVNALELDDSALYLCASSFSLSTDTQYFGPGTRLTVL.

This chain joins TRBV6-1 and TRBJ2-5; weak D call: TRBD2 (5 bases). The CDR3 is 15 amino acids. CDR1 is MNHNS, CDR2 SASEGT, per germline. V was cut by 7 bases and J by 1 base, with 16 bases left in between. Here the CDR3 DNA reads TGTGCCAGCACGGGATTAGCGCAATCCCAAGAGACCCAGTACTTC. This sequence encodes CASTGLAQSQETQYF.

This sequence joins TRBV4-1 and TRBJ1-2; 7 nucleotides line up with TRBD1. This CDR3 contains 14 residues. Germline assignment: CDR1 MGHRA and CDR2 YSYEKL. Trimming cost V 5 bases and J 6 bases; bases outside gene matches: 9. CDR3 amino acids: CASSARGPTDGYTF. In DNA form, the CDR3 reads TGCGCCAGCAGCGCTAGGGGGCCCACCGATGGCTACACCTTC.

The DNA of the CDR3 is TGTGCCAGCAGCCCGGGGCAGAGGGGGGTAAAACTGTTTTTT. Amino acids: CASSPGQRGVKLFF. The rearrangement links TRBV11-2 to TRBJ1-4; D possibly corresponds to TRBD1 (6 bases). CDR3 size: 14 residues. With 5 bases removed from V and 10 bases from J, the gap between germline ends came to 17 bases. CDR1 is SGHAT, CDR2 FQNNGV, per germline.

CDR3 DNA sequence: TGTGCCAGCACCGGGACAGGGGTCCAGCCCCAGCATTTT. Translating it yields CASTGTGVQPQHF. This chain uses TRBV2 with TRBJ1-5, with 10 bases lining up with TRBD1. Germline-derived CDR1 and CDR2 are SNHLY and FYNNEI. This CDR3 spans 13 amino acids. V lost 7 bases, J lost 7 bases, and 4 bases stayed unmatched.